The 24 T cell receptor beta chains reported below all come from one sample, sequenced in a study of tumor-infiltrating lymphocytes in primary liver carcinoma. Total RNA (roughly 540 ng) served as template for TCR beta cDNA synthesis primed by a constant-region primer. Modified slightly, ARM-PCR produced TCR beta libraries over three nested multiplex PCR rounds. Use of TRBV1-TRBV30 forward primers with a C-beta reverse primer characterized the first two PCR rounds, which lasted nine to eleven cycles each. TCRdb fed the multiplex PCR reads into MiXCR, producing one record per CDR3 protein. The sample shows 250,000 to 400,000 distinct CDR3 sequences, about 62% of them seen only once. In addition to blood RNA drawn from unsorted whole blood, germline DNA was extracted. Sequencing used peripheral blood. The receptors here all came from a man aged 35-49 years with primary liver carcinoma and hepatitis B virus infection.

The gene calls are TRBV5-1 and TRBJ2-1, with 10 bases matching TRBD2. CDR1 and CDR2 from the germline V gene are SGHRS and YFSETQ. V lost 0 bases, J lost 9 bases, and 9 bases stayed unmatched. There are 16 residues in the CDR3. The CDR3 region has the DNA TGCGCCAGCAGCTTGGAAAGAACTAGCGGGATAAGTGAGCAGTTCTTC. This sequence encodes CASSLERTSGISEQFF.

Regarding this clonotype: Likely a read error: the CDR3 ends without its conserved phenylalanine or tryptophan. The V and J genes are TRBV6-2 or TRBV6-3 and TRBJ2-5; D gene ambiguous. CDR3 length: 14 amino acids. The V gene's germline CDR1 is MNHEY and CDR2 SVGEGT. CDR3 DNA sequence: TGTGCCAACAGTGGTGTTTACCTCGGAGAGACCCAGTACTCC. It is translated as CANSGVYLGETQYS.

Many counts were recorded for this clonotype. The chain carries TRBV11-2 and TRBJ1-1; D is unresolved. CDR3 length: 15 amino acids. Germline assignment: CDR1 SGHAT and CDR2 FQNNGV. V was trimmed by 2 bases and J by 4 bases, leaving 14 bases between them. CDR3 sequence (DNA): TGTGCCAGCAGCTTATCGGAGTGGGGAGGCACTGAAGCTTTCTTT. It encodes CASSLSEWGGTEAFF.

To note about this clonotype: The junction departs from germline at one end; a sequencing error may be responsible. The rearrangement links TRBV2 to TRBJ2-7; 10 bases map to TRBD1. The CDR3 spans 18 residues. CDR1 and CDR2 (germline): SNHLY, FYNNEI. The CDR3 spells CASSEARGGQGYTYEQYF. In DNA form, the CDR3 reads TGTGCAAGCAGTGAAGCAAGGGGGGGACAGGGGTATACCTACGAGCAGTACTTC.

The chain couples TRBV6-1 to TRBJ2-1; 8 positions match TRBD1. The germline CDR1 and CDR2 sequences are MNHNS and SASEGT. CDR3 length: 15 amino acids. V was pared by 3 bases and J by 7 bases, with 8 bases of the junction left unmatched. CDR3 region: CASSEGTGDFNEQFF. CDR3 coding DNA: TGTGCCAGCAGTGAGGGGACAGGCGATTTTAATGAGCAGTTCTTC.

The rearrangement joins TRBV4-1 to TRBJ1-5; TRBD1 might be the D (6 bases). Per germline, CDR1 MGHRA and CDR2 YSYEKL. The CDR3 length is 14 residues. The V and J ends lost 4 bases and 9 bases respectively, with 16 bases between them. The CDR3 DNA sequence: TGCGCCAGCAGCCCGTCCCGGGACACTCGGCCCCAGCATTTT. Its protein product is CASSPSRDTRPQHF.

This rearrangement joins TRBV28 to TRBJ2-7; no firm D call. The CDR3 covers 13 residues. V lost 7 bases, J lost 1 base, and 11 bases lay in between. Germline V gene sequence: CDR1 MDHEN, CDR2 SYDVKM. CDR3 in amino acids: CASMGRRSYEQYF. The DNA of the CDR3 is TGTGCCAGCATGGGCAGGAGATCCTACGAGCAGTACTTC.

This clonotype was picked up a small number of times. CDR3 residues: CASSSLTGVGAEQYF. CDR3 sequence (DNA): TGCGCCAGCAGTTCCCTAACGGGAGTCGGCGCGGAGCAGTACTTC. V is TRBV5-1 and J is TRBJ2-7, with TRBD2 as a possible D gene (6 bases). The CDR3 length is 15 residues. The germline gives CDR1 SGHRS, CDR2 YFSETQ. Trimming stripped 5 bases from V and 7 bases from J, with 22 bases between.

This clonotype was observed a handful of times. CDR3 nucleotide sequence: TGTGCCAGCAGCTGGAACCTTGGAAACACCATATATTTT. Translation gives CASSWNLGNTIYF. The gene calls are TRBV5-6 and TRBJ1-3; D remains ambiguous. The germline CDR1 and CDR2 sequences are SGHDT and YYEEEE. The V end lost 3 bases, the J end lost 3 bases, and 7 bases lay between the germline ends. The CDR3 length is 13 residues.

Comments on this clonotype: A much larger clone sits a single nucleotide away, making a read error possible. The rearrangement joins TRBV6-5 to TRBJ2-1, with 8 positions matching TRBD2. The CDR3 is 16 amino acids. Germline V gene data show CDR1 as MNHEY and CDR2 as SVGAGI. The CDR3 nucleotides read TGTGCCAACAGTTACTGGACAGCGGGAGCAGGGAATGAGCAGTTCTTC. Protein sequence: CANSYWTAGAGNEQFF.

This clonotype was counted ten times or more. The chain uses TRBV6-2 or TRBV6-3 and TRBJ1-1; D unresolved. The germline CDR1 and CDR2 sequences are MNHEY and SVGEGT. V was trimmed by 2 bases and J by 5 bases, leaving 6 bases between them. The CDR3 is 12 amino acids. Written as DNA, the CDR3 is TGTGCCAGCAGTTACAGGGAAACTGAAGCTTTCTTT. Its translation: CASSYRETEAFF.

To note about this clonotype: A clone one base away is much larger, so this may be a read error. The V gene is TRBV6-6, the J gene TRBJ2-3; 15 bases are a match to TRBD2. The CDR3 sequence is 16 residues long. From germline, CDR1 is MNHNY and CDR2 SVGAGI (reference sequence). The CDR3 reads CVSSFGLAGGADTQYF. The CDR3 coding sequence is TGTGTCAGCAGTTTTGGACTAGCGGGAGGGGCAGATACGCAGTATTTT.

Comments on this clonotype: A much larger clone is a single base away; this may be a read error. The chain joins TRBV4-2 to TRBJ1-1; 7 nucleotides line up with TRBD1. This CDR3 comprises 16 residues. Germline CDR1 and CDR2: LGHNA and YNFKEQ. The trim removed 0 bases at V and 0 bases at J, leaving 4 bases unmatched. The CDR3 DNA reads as TGTGCCAGCAGCCAAGAGGGACAGACTATGAACACTGAAGCTTTCTTT. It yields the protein CASSQEGQTMNTEAFF.

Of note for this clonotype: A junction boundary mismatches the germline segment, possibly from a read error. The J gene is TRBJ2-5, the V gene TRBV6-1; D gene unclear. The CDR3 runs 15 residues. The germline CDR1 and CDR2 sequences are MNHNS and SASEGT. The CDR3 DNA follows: TGTGCCAGCAGTGTATGGACCTCGTACCAAGGGACCCAGTACTTC. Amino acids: CASSVWTSYQGTQYF.

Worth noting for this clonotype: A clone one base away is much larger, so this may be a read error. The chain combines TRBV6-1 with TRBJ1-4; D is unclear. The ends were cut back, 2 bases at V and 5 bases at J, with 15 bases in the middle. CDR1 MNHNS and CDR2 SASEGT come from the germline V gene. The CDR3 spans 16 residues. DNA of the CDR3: TGTGCCAGCAGTGAAACCGGGCCAGCTAGAAATGAAAAACTGTTTTTT. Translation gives CASSETGPARNEKLFF.

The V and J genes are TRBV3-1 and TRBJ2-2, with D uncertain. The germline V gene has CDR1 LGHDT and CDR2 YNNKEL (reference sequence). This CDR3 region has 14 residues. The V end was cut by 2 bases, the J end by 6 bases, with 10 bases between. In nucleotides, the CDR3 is TGTGCCAGCAGCCAATCTCCAGGAGCCGGGGAGCTGTTTTTT. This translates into CASSQSPGAGELFF.

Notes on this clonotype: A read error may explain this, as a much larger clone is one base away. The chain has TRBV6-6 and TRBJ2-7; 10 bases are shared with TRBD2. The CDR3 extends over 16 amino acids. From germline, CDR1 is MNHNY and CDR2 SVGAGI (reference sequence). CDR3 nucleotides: TGTGCCAGCAGTTACTCGGGTACTAGCGGGGACTACGGGCAGTACTTC. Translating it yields CASSYSGTSGDYGQYF.

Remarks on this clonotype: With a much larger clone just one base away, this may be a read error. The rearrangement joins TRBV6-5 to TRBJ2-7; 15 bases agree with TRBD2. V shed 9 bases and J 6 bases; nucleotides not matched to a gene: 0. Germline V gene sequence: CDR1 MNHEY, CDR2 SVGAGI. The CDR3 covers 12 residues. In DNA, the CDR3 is TGTGCCAGGGGACTAGCGGGAGGCGAGCAGTACTTC. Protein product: CARGLAGGEQYF.

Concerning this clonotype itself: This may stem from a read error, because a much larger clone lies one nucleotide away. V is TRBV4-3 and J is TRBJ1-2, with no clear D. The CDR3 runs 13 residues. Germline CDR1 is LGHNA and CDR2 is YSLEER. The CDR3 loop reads CASGQEPVYGYTF. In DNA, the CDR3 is TGCGCCAGCGGCCAAGAACCGGTCTATGGCTACACCTTC.

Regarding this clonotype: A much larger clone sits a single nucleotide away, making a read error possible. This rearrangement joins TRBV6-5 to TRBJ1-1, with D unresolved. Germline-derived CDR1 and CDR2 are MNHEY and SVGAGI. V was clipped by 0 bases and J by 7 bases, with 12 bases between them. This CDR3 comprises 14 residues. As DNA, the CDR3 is TGTGCCAGCAGTTACTCGAAAGGTGGCAGTGAAGCTTTCTTT. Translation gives CASSYSKGGSEAFF.

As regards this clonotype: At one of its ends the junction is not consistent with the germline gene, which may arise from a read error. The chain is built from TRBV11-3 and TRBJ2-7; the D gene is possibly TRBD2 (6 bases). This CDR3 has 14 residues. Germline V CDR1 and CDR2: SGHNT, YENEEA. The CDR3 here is CVSSLGGSFYEQYF. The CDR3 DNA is TGTGTCAGCAGCCTCGGGGGTTCCTTCTACGAGCAGTACTTC.

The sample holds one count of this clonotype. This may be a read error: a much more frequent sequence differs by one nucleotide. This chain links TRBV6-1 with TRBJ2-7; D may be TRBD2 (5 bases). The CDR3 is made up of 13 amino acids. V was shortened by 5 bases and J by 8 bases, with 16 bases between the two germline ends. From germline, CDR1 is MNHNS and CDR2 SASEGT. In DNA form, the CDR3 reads TGTGCCAGCAGTAGGACGGACTCGGGGAAGCAGTACTTC. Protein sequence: CASSRTDSGKQYF.

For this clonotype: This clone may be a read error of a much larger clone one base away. The DNA for the CDR3 is TGTGCCACCAGTGATTTGGCGGTTGATGATGGGCACGGGGAGCTGTTTTTT. Translated, it gives CATSDLAVDDGHGELFF. The J gene is TRBJ2-2, the V gene TRBV24-1; no definite D call. Germline V gene data show CDR1 as KGHDR and CDR2 as SFDVKD. The V end was cut by 0 bases, the J end by 7 bases, with 17 bases between. This CDR3 region has 17 residues.

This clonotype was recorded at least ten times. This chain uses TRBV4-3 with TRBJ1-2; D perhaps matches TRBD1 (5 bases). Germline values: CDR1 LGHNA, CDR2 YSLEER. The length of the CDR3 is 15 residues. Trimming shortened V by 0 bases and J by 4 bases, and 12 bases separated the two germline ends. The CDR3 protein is CASSQEGRDSYGYTF. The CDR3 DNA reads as TGCGCCAGCAGCCAAGAGGGTCGGGACTCCTATGGCTACACCTTC.